The T cell receptor (beta chain) described here comes from a study of T-cell reconstitution after alpha-beta-depleted transplantation in children (dated by TCRdb to 2015 to 2016). Describing the broader study: Using TCR repertoire profiling, the study followed T-cell immune reconstitution in a quantitative way in children after TCRalphabeta/CD19-depleted allogeneic hematopoietic cell transplantation. What the research found in general, with its limitations: The apparently early alphabetaT-cell count recovery about two months after transplant was reportedly dependent on only several hundred rapidly expanded clones derived from non-depleted graft cells. Over subsequent months, a decline in hyperexpanded clone frequencies was noted, and after one year, T-cell counts and TCRbeta diversity were mostly ascribed to newly produced T cells. In some patients, the high TCRbeta diversity seen at day 60 was put down to recipient T cells and intrathymic progenitors that had survived conditioning.

The treatment or condition label for this specimen denotes: allogeneic hematopoietic cell transplantation with graft depleted of TCRalphabeta T cells and CD19 B cells. Transplant recipients were children who received TCRalphabeta/CD19-depleted allogeneic hematopoietic cell grafts. Looking up the germline V gene yields CDR1 SQVTM and CDR2 ANQGSEA. There are 11 amino acids in the CDR3, from cysteine to phenylalanine inclusive. Just CDR3 DNA is preserved here, 33 bases in frame from base 1. V was cut back by 2 bases and J by 3 bases, leaving a gap of 4 bases between them. In its sample, this clonotype was seen many times. The antigen this receptor binds is unknown. Base quality data are lacking; no much larger clone is found one base away. The library was made by PCR. The data were produced on an Illumina HiSeq 2500. TCR library preparation used molecular barcoding, with unique molecular identifiers applied to normalize quantification of the TCRbeta repertoire. The public reads were reprocessed in TCRdb via fastp at Q25 and MiXCR, keeping in-frame beta chains. All rows with the same CDR3 protein become a single entry with the most common DNA and genes. Across this sample there are 25,000 to 30,000 distinct CDR3 sequences, with about 6.3% seen only once. The top ten constitute approximately 7% of the sample.

The chain is assembled from TRBV29-1 and TRBJ1-1, with no confidently assigned D gene. The sample was PBMCs, mostly from graft donor cells, taken 180 days after TCRalphabeta/CD19-depleted stem cell transplant. The receptor was derived from a male patient aged 10 to 17 who had a stem cell transplant for acute myeloid leukemia, so the T cells may come from the graft donor. The CDR3 region: CSVELHTEAFF. The nucleotide sequence reads TGCAGCGTTGAACTCCACACTGAAGCTTTCTTT.